The 9 T cell receptor beta chains given below trace back to one sample, sequenced in a study of HIV-infected patients and healthy controls. 400 to 550 ng RNA was reverse transcribed with alpha and beta constant-region primers. Alpha and beta chain libraries were made separately by chain-specific third strand synthesis with multiplexing indices. TCRdb independently ran MiXCR on the 5' RACE reads; one entry per CDR3 protein. The table shows roughly 15,000 distinct CDR3 sequences, with just under 9.5% occurring only once. No cell fractionation was done, so the repertoire covers all unsorted peripheral blood T cells. The sequencing sample was made of blood. The receptors stem from an adult in good health.

CDR3 DNA: TGTGCCATCAGTGAGTCTAGCGGGGAGACCCAGTACTTC. Its translation: CAISESSGETQYF. The chain uses TRBV10-3 and TRBJ2-5; 7 bases fit TRBD2. Germline loops: CDR1 ENHRY, CDR2 SYGVKD. V lost 0 bases, J lost 5 bases, and 0 bases stayed unmatched. The CDR3 totals 13 residues.

In this sample, this clonotype turned up many times. This chain connects TRBV13 to TRBJ2-5, with unresolved D. This CDR3 contains 13 residues. V lost 5 bases to trimming and J lost 2 bases, with 9 bases between them. Germline lookup yields CDR1 PRHDT and CDR2 FYEKMQ (reference sequence). This chain's CDR3 is CASSDKIQETQYF. The CDR3 DNA reads as TGTGCCAGCAGCGACAAGATACAAGAGACCCAGTACTTC.

In its sample, this clonotype was seen many times. This sequence joins TRBV12-3 or TRBV12-4 and TRBJ2-7; perhaps TRBD1 as D (5 bases). This CDR3 has 12 residues. The ends were cut back, 3 bases at V and 5 bases at J, with 8 bases in the middle. The CDR3 coding sequence is TGTGCCAGCAGTTTTGTCAGGGACGAGCAGTACTTC. Its protein is CASSFVRDEQYF.

The table lists this clonotype with many counts. The genes are TRBV14 and TRBJ2-3; no definite D call. Looked up from germline, CDR1 is SGHDN and CDR2 is FVKESK. CDR3 size: 15 residues. The ends were cut back, 1 base at V and 2 bases at J, with 10 bases in the middle. The CDR3 here is CASSQGTSLTDTQYF. The CDR3 bases are TGTGCCAGCAGCCAAGGGACCTCCCTCACAGATACGCAGTATTTT.

This chain joins TRBV12-3 or TRBV12-4 and TRBJ2-3; 14 positions agree with TRBD2. The CDR3 totals 17 residues. V shed 1 base and J 4 bases; nucleotides not matched to a gene: 4. Here the CDR3 DNA reads TGTGCCAGCAGTTTAGGACTAGCGGGAGGGCATTCAGATACGCAGTATTTT. It specifies CASSLGLAGGHSDTQYF.

This clonotype showed up many times. The rearrangement links TRBV27 to TRBJ2-3; 9 positions agree with TRBD2. The CDR3 consists of 17 residues. In germline, CDR1 is MNHEY, CDR2 SMNVEV (reference sequence). Unmatched junction bases numbered 13, after V lost 5 bases and J lost 4 bases. The CDR3 spells CASSTPGTSKRADTQYF. The CDR3, as DNA: TGTGCCAGCAGTACGCCCGGGACTAGCAAGCGGGCAGATACGCAGTATTTT.

This clonotype occurred many times. The chain carries TRBV7-2 and TRBJ2-3; D is unclear. The CDR3 runs 14 residues. CDR1 and CDR2 from the germline V gene are SGHTA and FQGNSA. The V end was cut by 3 bases, the J end by 2 bases, with 9 bases between. This CDR3 reads CASSFNGPTDTQYF. Here the CDR3 DNA reads TGTGCCAGCAGCTTTAACGGACCCACAGATACGCAGTATTTT.

This clonotype was counted many times. The rearrangement joins TRBV10-3 to TRBJ2-3; tentative D call: TRBD2 (5 bases). Germline V gene data show CDR1 as ENHRY and CDR2 as SYGVKD. V was trimmed by 10 bases and J by 2 bases, leaving 19 bases between them. There are 15 residues in the CDR3. The CDR3 loop reads CATTQEAGNTDTQYF. DNA of the CDR3: TGTGCCACCACGCAGGAGGCGGGCAACACAGATACGCAGTATTTT.

There are many counts of this clonotype. The gene calls are TRBV4-1 and TRBJ2-5; TRBD2 matches 9 bases. After removal of 3 bases from V and 3 bases from J, the junction contained 14 bases not matched to a gene. The CDR3 consists of 18 residues. The germline gives CDR1 MGHRA, CDR2 YSYEKL. CDR3 sequence reads: CASSHQEGVAGDKETQYF. DNA of the CDR3: TGCGCCAGCAGCCATCAAGAGGGAGTAGCGGGAGATAAAGAGACCCAGTACTTC.